This TCR beta chain is drawn from a study of T cells in Graves' hyperthyroidism and ophthalmopathy. Researchers took RNA transcripts and amplified the TCR beta CDR3 regions from them. The HTBI set primed first-round TCR CDR3 RT-PCR. TCRdb passed the multiplex PCR reads through MiXCR, listing each CDR3 protein once. Of around 620,000 distinct CDR3 sequences listed, around 46% were seen once; the top ten hold 19%. Germline CDR1 and CDR2: ENHRY and SYGVKD. This CDR3 comprises 14 residues. The V and J ends lost 3 bases and 1 base respectively, with 9 bases between them. V gene TRBV10-3 combines with J gene TRBJ1-1; D gene uncertain. The receptor comes from an adult woman with Graves' disease, either hyperthyroidism or ophthalmopathy (not recorded which). Sample: peripheral blood or thyroid tissue (not recorded which). The CDR3 DNA is TGTGCCATCAGTGAACTTCTGGGGAACACTGAAGCTTTCTTT. It encodes CAISELLGNTEAFF.